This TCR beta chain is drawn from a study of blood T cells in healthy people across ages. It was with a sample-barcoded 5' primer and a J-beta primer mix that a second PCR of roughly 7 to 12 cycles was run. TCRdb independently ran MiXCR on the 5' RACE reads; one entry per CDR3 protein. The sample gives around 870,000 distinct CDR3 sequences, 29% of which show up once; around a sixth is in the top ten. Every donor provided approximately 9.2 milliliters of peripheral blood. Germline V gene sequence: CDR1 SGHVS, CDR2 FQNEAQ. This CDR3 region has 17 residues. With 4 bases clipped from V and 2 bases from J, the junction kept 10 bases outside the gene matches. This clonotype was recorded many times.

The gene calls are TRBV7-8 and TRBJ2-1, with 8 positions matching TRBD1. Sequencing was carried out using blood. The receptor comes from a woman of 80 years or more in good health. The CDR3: CASSSRRGQGTYNEQFF. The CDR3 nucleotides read TGTGCCAGCAGCTCGAGAAGAGGACAGGGAACCTACAATGAGCAGTTCTTC.